This T cell receptor (beta chain) was sequenced in a study of T cell responses to AZD1222 COVID-19 vaccine. Study-level information: Second-dose intervals of approximately 4 or approximately 12 weeks were pooled.

Overall study findings and caveats: Spike-wide coverage was observed for vaccine-associated CD4 TCRs, with dominant responses at 160-218 and 743-854. White British ancestry dominated among donors, who included more females, and clonal diversity was possibly underestimated. The number of AZD1222 recipients seropositive at baseline was only 5 to 7.

To note about this clone: No antigen is known for it.

The germline V gene has CDR1 MNHEY and CDR2 SVGAGI. V was pared by 7 bases and J by 1 base, with 7 bases between. The CDR3 sequence is 12 residues long. This table comes from immunoSEQ multiplex PCR, and its TCRdb copy is limited to in-frame clones, with some not included. This repertoire shows 85,000 to 90,000 clones, about 92% found once; its top ten account for about 2.2%. The sample was peripheral blood, taken on day 0 of AZD1222 vaccination. V usage is TRBV6-5 and J usage is TRBJ1-1; perhaps TRBD1 as D (5 bases). The TCR sequence derives from an adult in good health. The CDR3 DNA reads TGTGCCAGCACTACAGGGAACACTGAAGCTTTCTTT. Translated, it gives CASTTGNTEAFF.